This TCR beta chain was observed in a study of blood T cell repertoires in COVID-19. Whole-study context: Acute and convalescent COVID-19 samples came from the United States, Italy and Spain. Sources were T cells, B-cell-depleted T cells, or PBMCs; the material itself was cDNA or gDNA.

Per the study methods: The authors estimated nucleated cell counts from reference gene primer amplification. Some clones are missing from TCRdb's copy, which holds only in-frame ones; the method was immunoSEQ multiplex PCR. V and J calls and clone size are given by that table; D and trimming were obtained from the DNA. The repertoire has approximately 290,000 clones, around 88% of them found once; the top ten carry around 0.8%. Germline V CDR1 and CDR2: LGHNA, YNFKEQ. The CDR3 has 14 residues. V lost 4 bases, J lost 0 bases, and 8 bases lay in between. The sequenced material came from peripheral blood. This clonotype originated in a man aged 25 to 40 with acute or convalescent COVID-19. The chain joins TRBV4-2 to TRBJ2-3, with D maybe TRBD2 (5 bases). CDR3 bases: TGTGCCAGCAGCCGAGGCGGGAGCACAGATACGCAGTATTTT. It encodes CASSRGGSTDTQYF.